Listed here are 23 T cell receptor beta chains from one sample, sequenced in a study of graft-versus-host responses after intestinal transplantation. Produced via immunoSEQ multiplex PCR; TCRdb's table is partial and in-frame only. The sample carries 90,000 to 120,000 clones, roughly 87% recorded once. These receptors' antigens are unknown. The starting material was unstimulated CD4+ T cells sorted from spleen or lymph node cells, obtained before transplant. These receptor sequences come from a human donor who was the organ donor for an intestinal transplant.

This chain connects TRBV4-2 to TRBJ1-3, with D uncertain. The germline V and J ends were trimmed by 2 bases and 0 bases, with 8 bases remaining between them. This CDR3 has 15 amino acids. Germline CDR1 and CDR2: LGHNA and YNFKEQ. The CDR3 coding sequence is TGTGCCAGCAGCCAACGGCACAGCTCTGGAAACACCATATATTTT. It codes for CASSQRHSSGNTIYF.

The rearrangement uses TRBV14 and TRBJ2-1, with 9 bases lining up with TRBD2. With 2 bases clipped from V and 10 bases from J, the junction kept 15 bases outside the gene matches. The CDR3 is 17 residues long. Germline V gene lookup returns CDR1 SGHDN and CDR2 FVKESK. The CDR3 spells CASSQTRSGRYRLEQFF. Here the CDR3 DNA reads TGTGCCAGCAGCCAAACTAGGAGCGGGAGGTACAGATTGGAGCAGTTCTTC.

V and J are TRBV7-2 and TRBJ2-5, with 14 bases identical to TRBD2. The ends lost 4 bases at V and 6 bases at J; junction bases unmatched: 4. Germline CDR1 is SGHTA and CDR2 is FQGNSA. CDR3 length: 15 residues. CDR3 sequence (DNA): TGTGCCAGCAGCTCCCGGACTAGCGGGGGGCAGACCCAGTACTTC. Translation: CASSSRTSGGQTQYF.

This chain links TRBV6-1 with TRBJ2-4; D remains unclear. The CDR3 has 16 residues. Germline V lookup: CDR1 MNHNS, CDR2 SASEGT. V was cut by 3 bases and J by 0 bases, with 12 bases left in between. CDR3 nucleotide sequence: TGTGCCAGCAGTGATCAGGCGCTATTAGCCAAAAACATTCAGTACTTC. Translated: CASSDQALLAKNIQYF.

In its sample, this clone was seen once. The chain uses TRBV5-3 and TRBJ2-3, with 11 positions matching TRBD2. TRBV5-3 is an ORF for which the function is uncertain. The J segment lost 5 bases and the V segment lost 6 bases, leaving 11 bases of the junction unmatched. The CDR3 is made up of 16 amino acids. CDR3 sequence: CARKRGTSGSGDTQYF. CDR3 DNA sequence: TGTGCCAGAAAAAGGGGCACTAGCGGGAGCGGAGATACGCAGTATTTT.

This sequence joins TRBV4-1 and TRBJ2-5; tentatively, D is TRBD2 (7 bases). The CDR3 covers 16 residues. Trimming took off 8 bases at V and 5 bases at J, with 24 bases between the two ends. Looked up from germline, CDR1 is MGHRA and CDR2 is YSYEKL. The CDR3 region is CASSNRGAGTAETQYF. The CDR3 DNA reads as TGCGCCAGCTCAAACCGGGGGGCGGGGACCGCGGAGACCCAGTACTTC.

The rearrangement uses TRBV9 and TRBJ1-2; tentative D call: TRBD1 (5 bases). Trimming took off 4 bases at V and 0 bases at J, with 13 bases between the two ends. CDR3 length: 15 residues. Germline assignment: CDR1 SGDLS and CDR2 YYNGEE. The CDR3 DNA reads TGTGCCAGCAGCCAAACCGCGACAGCTAACTATGGCTACACCTTC. It is translated as CASSQTATANYGYTF. Full variable domain (outside the CDR3, taken from reference TRBV9 and TRBJ1-2): DSGVTQTPKHLITATGQRVTLRCSPRSGDLSVYWYQQSLDQGLQFLIQYYNGEERAKGNILERFSAQQFPDLHSELNLSSLELGDSALYFCASSQTATANYGYTFGSGTRLTVV.

The J gene is TRBJ1-3, the V gene TRBV29-1; D possibly corresponds to TRBD1 (6 bases). Germline values: CDR1 SQVTM, CDR2 ANQGSEA. V dropped 8 bases and J dropped 4 bases, with 12 bases sitting between them. The CDR3 contains 12 residues. This CDR3 reads CSSTGSGNTIYF. Here the CDR3 DNA reads TGCAGCTCCACAGGGTCAGGAAACACCATATATTTT.

The chain carries TRBV4-2 and TRBJ2-7; 9 bases fit TRBD1. V shed 6 bases, J shed 3 bases, and the junction held 9 bases outside the gene matches. The length of the CDR3 is 15 residues. The germline CDR1 and CDR2 sequences are LGHNA and YNFKEQ. Here the CDR3 reads CASRAPGTGNYEQYF. The CDR3 DNA reads as TGTGCCAGCAGGGCTCCCGGGACAGGGAACTACGAGCAGTACTTC.

The chain couples TRBV4-2 to TRBJ2-2; D might be TRBD2 (5 bases). The CDR3 loop spans 14 amino acids. Germline V CDR1 and CDR2: LGHNA, YNFKEQ. V shed 0 bases and J shed 6 bases, with 8 bases lying between them. This chain's CDR3 is CASSQERAPGELFF. DNA for the CDR3: TGTGCCAGCAGCCAAGAGAGGGCCCCCGGGGAGCTGTTTTTT.

The J gene is TRBJ1-6, the V gene TRBV5-1; D is perhaps TRBD1 (6 bases). CDR3 length equals 15 residues. Trimming took 4 bases from V and 5 from J, leaving 13 bases between them. CDR1 and CDR2 from the germline V gene are SGHRS and YFSETQ. The CDR3: CASSPGQRDNSPLHF. The CDR3 DNA is TGCGCCAGCAGCCCTGGACAGCGAGATAATTCACCCCTCCACTTT.

This clone was counted only a few times. The chain couples TRBV19 to TRBJ2-2; 8 nucleotides match TRBD1. CDR3 length: 14 amino acids. The junction had 0 bases not matched to a gene; V was cut back by 0 bases and J by 6 bases. Germline-derived CDR1 and CDR2 are LNHDA and SQIVND (reference sequence). The CDR3 sequence: CASSIEQGAGELFF. The CDR3 region has the DNA TGTGCCAGTAGTATAGAACAGGGGGCCGGGGAGCTGTTTTTT.

The table lists this clone with a count of one. DNA for the CDR3: TGTGCCAGCAGCGGACTAGCGGGAGGGTGGGGGACCCAGTACTTC. Protein sequence: CASSGLAGGWGTQYF. This chain joins TRBV9 and TRBJ2-5; 14 bases map to TRBD2. V lost 3 bases to trimming and J lost 7 bases; unmatched junction nucleotides: 5. Germline V gene lookup returns CDR1 SGDLS and CDR2 YYNGEE. This CDR3 contains 15 residues.

V gene TRBV10-3 combines with J gene TRBJ2-7; 8 bases line up with TRBD2. The ends lost 4 bases at V and 7 bases at J; junction bases unmatched: 15. The germline V gene has CDR1 ENHRY and CDR2 SYGVKD. There are 16 residues in the CDR3. CDR3 sequence: CAISGSWAAPGGEQYF. The CDR3 coding sequence is TGTGCCATCAGTGGTTCTTGGGCGGCCCCGGGGGGGGAGCAGTACTTC.

The V gene is TRBV5-1, the J gene TRBJ1-2; 10 bases line up with TRBD1. CDR1 and CDR2 from the germline V gene are SGHRS and YFSETQ. V shed 2 bases and J 4 bases; nucleotides not matched to a gene: 11. The CDR3 is 17 residues long. In DNA, the CDR3 is TGCGCCAGCAGCTTCACGGGACAGGGGTTTCAGAGCTATGGCTACACCTTC. It is translated as CASSFTGQGFQSYGYTF.

V gene TRBV18 combines with J gene TRBJ2-7; 7 positions agree with TRBD2. The V gene's germline CDR1 is KGHSH and CDR2 LQKENI. The CDR3 runs to 14 residues. V was clipped by 5 bases and J by 3 bases; unmatched bases: 7. The CDR3 nucleotides read TGTGCCAGCTCATCCGGGACTAAAGGCTACGAGCAGTACTTC. Encoded protein: CASSSGTKGYEQYF. The full variable domain, in which reference TRBV18 and TRBJ2-7 provide the parts outside the CDR3, is NAGVMQNPRHLVRRRGQEARLRCSPMKGHSHVYWYRQLPEEGLKFMVYLQKENIIDESGMPKERFSAEFPKEGPSILRIQQVVRGDSAAYFCASSSGTKGYEQYFGPGTRLTVT.

The genes are TRBV5-4 and TRBJ1-1; D remains unclear. Trimming pared 1 base from V and 2 bases from J, leaving 6 bases between. Germline-derived CDR1 and CDR2 are SGHNT and YYREEE (reference sequence). This CDR3 spans 13 amino acids. This CDR3 reads CASSLSFNTEAFF. The CDR3, as DNA: TGTGCCAGCAGCTTGTCGTTTAACACTGAAGCTTTCTTT.

The chain employs TRBV19 and TRBJ1-1; D is perhaps TRBD1 (6 bases). Trimming cost V 0 bases and J 3 bases, with 20 bases left between them. CDR1 LNHDA and CDR2 SQIVND come from the germline V gene (reference sequence). The CDR3 loop spans 18 amino acids. The CDR3 DNA follows: TGTGCCAGTAGTATAGATTCTCCCGGGCAGGGGATGTACACTGAAGCTTTCTTT. Its protein product is CASSIDSPGQGMYTEAFF.

The J gene is TRBJ1-1, the V gene TRBV12-5; possibly TRBD1 for D (5 bases). Germline values: CDR1 LGHNT, CDR2 FRNRAP. Trimming pared 5 bases from V and 3 bases from J, leaving 13 bases between. CDR3 size: 14 residues. The chain's CDR3 is CASGPQTGYTEAFF. The DNA for the CDR3 is TGTGCTAGTGGTCCTCAAACAGGTTACACTGAAGCTTTCTTT.

The V and J genes are TRBV5-1 and TRBJ2-3; 10 nucleotides agree with TRBD2. The V gene end was trimmed by 4 bases and the J gene end by 0 bases; junction bases not matched to a gene: 8. CDR3 size: 17 residues. Germline V lookup: CDR1 SGHRS, CDR2 YFSETQ. CDR3 nucleotide sequence: TGCGCCAGCAGCCGGACCATACTAGCGGGGAGCACAGATACGCAGTATTTT. Translating it yields CASSRTILAGSTDTQYF.

The V gene is TRBV18, the J gene TRBJ2-5; D may match TRBD1 or TRBD2 (6 bases each). The J call may be mistaken, given a closer DNA end match to TRBJ2-7. The CDR3 covers 15 residues. The germline V gene has CDR1 KGHSH and CDR2 LQKENI. CDR3 DNA sequence: TGTGCCAGCTCACCCAGGAGGGGGAGCTCCTACGAGCAGTACTTC. Translation: CASSPRRGSSYEQYF.

The V and J genes are TRBV5-4 and TRBJ2-5; 7 nucleotides agree with TRBD2. This CDR3 region has 18 residues. From germline, CDR1 is SGHNT and CDR2 YYREEE (reference sequence). The V segment lost 2 bases and the J segment 4 bases; nucleotides outside the gene matches: 17. CDR3 protein: CASSFHGLAERRIETQYF. The CDR3 DNA sequence: TGTGCCAGCAGCTTTCATGGCCTAGCGGAGCGCCGGATAGAGACCCAGTACTTC.

This sequence joins TRBV7-9 and TRBJ1-4; D is ambiguous. Trimming stripped 3 bases from V and 0 bases from J, with 8 bases between. From germline, CDR1 is SEHNR and CDR2 FQNEAQ (reference sequence). The CDR3 is made up of 15 amino acids. The CDR3 sequence is CASSFSGATNEKLFF. The DNA of the CDR3 is TGTGCCAGCAGCTTCTCTGGGGCAACTAATGAAAAACTGTTTTTT.